The following is a T cell receptor beta chain sequence with its context. Antigen specificity is unknown. J gave up 0 bases and V 1 base, and 8 bases lay outside the gene matches. CDR1 and CDR2 from the germline V gene are SGHRS and YFSETQ. The CDR3 runs 18 residues. Blood sampling took place at baseline, cycle 4 day 1, and cycle 7 day 1. Sequencing used immunoSEQ multiplex PCR; TCRdb keeps in-frame clones, though not all of them. In the table there are fewer than 80,000 clones, 65% to 90% of which are singletons. These data originate in a study of OX40 agonist ivuxolimab in advanced cancers. Turning to the study itself: Males comprised 82.7% of the group, whose mean age was about 60 years (range about 23 to 80). Three individuals attained partial responses, comprising one hepatocellular carcinoma case and two cutaneous melanoma cases. The study's findings and limits: CD8+ T cells were the subset that, on average, had more expanded clones than CD4+.

The rearrangement links TRBV5-1 to TRBJ2-5; 11 nucleotides line up with TRBD2. The specimen comprised CD4+ or CD8+ T cells sorted from blood, sampled in a trial of the OX40 agonist ivuxolimab. The receptor comes from an adult with an advanced solid tumor such as melanoma, head and neck, liver or kidney cancer. CDR3 DNA sequence: TGCGCCAGCAGCTTGACGGCGTCTAGCGGGGGGCACCAAGAGACCCAGTACTTC. This gives the protein CASSLTASSGGHQETQYF.